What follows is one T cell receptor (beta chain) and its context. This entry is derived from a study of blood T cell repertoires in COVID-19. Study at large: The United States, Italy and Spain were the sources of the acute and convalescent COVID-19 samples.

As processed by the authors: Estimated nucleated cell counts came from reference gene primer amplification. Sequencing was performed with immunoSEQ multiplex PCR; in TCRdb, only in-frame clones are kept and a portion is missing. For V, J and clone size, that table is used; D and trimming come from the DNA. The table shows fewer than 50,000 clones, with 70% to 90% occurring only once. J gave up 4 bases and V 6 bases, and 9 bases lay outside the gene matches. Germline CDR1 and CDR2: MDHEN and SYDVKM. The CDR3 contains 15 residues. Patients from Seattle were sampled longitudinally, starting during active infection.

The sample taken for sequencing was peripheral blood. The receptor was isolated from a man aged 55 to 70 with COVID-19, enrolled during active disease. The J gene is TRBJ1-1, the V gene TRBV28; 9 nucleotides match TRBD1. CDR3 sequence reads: CASSRPGTGTTEAFF. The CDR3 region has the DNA TGTGCCAGCAGCCGTCCCGGGACAGGGACCACTGAAGCTTTCTTT.